This record covers a single T cell receptor beta chain. These data come from a study of shared clonotypes between healthy human individuals. There are 16 residues in the CDR3. V was cut by 1 base and J by 6 bases, with 15 bases left in between. Germline values: CDR1 SGHVS, CDR2 FQNEAQ. The authors split each subset's genomic DNA evenly across several immunoSEQ plates. Bulk PBMC genomic DNA spanned ten immunoSEQ deep plates. Repertoires were generated with immunoSEQ multiplex PCR, while TCRdb's copy carries only in-frame clones and drops some. The data show some 530,000 clones, with around 73% seen just once and more than 10% held by the top ten. None of the donors, who were healthy HIV-negative adults, had recently had acute infections or vaccinations. Only Caucasian adults living in Nashville, Tennessee made up the donor group.

The sample was PBMCs. This rearrangement joins TRBV7-8 to TRBJ1-4, with a possible D match to TRBD1 (5 bases). The TCR sequence derives from a woman aged 35 to 49 in good health. Some clones in this sample may be carry-over from other donors' samples. Here the CDR3 reads CASSLVFRALDEKLFF. CDR3 in DNA: TGTGCCAGCAGCTTAGTTTTCAGGGCTCTGGATGAAAAACTGTTTTTT.